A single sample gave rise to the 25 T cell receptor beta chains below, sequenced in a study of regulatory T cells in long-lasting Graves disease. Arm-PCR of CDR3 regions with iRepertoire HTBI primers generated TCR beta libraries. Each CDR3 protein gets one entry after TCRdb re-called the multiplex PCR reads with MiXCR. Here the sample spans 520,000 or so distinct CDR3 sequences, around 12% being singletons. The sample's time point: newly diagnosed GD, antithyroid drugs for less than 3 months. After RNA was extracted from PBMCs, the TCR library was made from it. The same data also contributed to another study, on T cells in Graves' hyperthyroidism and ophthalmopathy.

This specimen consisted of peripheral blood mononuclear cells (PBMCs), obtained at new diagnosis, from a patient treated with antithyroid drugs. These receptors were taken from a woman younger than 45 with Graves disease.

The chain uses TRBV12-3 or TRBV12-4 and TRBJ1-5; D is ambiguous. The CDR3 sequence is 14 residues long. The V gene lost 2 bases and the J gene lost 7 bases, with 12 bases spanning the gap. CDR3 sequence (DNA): TGTGCCAGCAGTTTACGGGCAGTCAGGCAGCCCCAGCATTTT. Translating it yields CASSLRAVRQPQHF.

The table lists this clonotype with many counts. CDR3 sequence: CAISESIVEQYF. Written as DNA, the CDR3 is TGTGCCATCAGTGAGTCGATTGTCGAGCAGTACTTC. This rearrangement joins TRBV10-3 to TRBJ2-7; D uncertain. Trimming removed 0 bases from V and 6 bases from J, with 6 bases in between. This CDR3 is 12 amino acids long. Germline CDR1 is ENHRY and CDR2 is SYGVKD.

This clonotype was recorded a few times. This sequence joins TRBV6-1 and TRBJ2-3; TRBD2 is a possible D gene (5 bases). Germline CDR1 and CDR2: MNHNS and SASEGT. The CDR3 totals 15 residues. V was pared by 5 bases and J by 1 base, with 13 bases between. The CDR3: CASSLLGPGTDTQYF. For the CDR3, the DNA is TGTGCCAGCAGTCTACTAGGGCCGGGCACAGATACGCAGTATTTT.

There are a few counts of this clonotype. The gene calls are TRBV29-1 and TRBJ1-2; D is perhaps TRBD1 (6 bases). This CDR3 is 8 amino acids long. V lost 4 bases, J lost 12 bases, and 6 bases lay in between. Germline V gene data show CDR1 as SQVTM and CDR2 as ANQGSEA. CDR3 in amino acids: CSVAGDTF. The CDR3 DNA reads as TGCAGCGTTGCAGGGGACACCTTC. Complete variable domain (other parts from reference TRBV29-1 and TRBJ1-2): SAVISQKPSRDICQRGTSLTIQCQVDSQVTMMFWYRQQPGQSLTLIATANQGSEATYESGFVIDKFPISRPNLTFSTLTVSNMSPEDSSIYLCSVAGDTFGSGTRLTVV.

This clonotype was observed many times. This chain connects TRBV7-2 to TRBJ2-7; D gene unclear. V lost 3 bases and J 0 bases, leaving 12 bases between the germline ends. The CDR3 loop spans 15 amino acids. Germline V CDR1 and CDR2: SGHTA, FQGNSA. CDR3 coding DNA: TGTGCCAGCAGCTTTTATCCCTTTAGCTCCTACGAGCAGTACTTC. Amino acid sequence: CASSFYPFSSYEQYF.

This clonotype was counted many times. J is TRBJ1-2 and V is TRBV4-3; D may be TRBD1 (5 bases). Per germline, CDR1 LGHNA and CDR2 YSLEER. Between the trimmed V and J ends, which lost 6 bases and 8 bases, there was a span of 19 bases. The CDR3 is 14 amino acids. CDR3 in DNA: TGCGCCAGCAGATCCGTGGGGAGGGGAGGCGGCTACACCTTC. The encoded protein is CASRSVGRGGGYTF.

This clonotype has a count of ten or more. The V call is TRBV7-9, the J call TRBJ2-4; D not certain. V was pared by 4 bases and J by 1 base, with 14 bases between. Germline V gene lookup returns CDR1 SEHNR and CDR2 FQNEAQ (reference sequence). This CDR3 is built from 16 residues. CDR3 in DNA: TGTGCCAGCAGCTATAGAAGAAGCATGGCCAAAAACATTCAGTACTTC. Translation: CASSYRRSMAKNIQYF.

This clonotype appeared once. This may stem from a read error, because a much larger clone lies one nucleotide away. The DNA of the CDR3 is TGTGCCTGGAGTAAAGGGGAGACCCGGTACTTC. Translation gives CAWSKGETRYF. The chain has TRBV30 and TRBJ2-5, with D perhaps TRBD1 or TRBD2 (5 bases each). Per germline, CDR1 GTSNPN and CDR2 SVGIG (reference sequence). The length of the CDR3 is 11 residues. Looking up the rest from reference TRBV30 and TRBJ2-5 gives the full variable domain: SQTIHQWPATLVQPVGSPLSLECTVEGTSNPNLYWYRQAAGRGLQLLFYSVGIGQISSEVPQNLSASRPQDRQFILSSKKLLLSDSGFYLCAWSKGETRYFGPGTRLLVL.

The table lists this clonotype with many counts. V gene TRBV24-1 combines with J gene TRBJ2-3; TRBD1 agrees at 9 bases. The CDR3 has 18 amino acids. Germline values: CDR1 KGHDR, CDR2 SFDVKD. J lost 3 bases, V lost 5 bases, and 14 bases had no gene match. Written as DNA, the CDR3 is TGTGCCACCAGTGCCCTGCCTGGACAGGGGTTTCAAACAGATACGCAGTATTTT. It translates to CATSALPGQGFQTDTQYF.

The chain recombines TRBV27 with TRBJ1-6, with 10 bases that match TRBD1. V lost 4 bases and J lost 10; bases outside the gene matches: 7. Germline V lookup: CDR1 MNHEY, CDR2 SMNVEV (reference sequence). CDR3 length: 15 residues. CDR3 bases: TGTGCCAGCAGTTCCAAAGACAGGGGGCTGTCACCCCTCCACTTT. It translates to CASSSKDRGLSPLHF.

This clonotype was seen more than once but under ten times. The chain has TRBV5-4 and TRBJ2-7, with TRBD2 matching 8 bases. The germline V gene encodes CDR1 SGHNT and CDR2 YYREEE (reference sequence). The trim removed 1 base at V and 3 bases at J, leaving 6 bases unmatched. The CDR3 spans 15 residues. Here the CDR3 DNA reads TGTGCCAGCAGCTTGAACACAGCGGGAGTCTACGAGCAGTACTTC. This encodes CASSLNTAGVYEQYF.

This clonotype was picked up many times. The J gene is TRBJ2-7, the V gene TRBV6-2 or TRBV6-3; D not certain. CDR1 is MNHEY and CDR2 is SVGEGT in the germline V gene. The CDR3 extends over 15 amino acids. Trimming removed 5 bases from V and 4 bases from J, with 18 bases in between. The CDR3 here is CASSELGSGPYEQYF. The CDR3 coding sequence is TGTGCCAGCAGTGAGTTGGGTTCCGGGCCGTACGAGCAGTACTTC.

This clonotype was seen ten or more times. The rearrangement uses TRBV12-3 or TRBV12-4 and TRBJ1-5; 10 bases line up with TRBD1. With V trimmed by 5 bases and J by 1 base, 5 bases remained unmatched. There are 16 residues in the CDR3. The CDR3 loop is CASSRQGAASNQPQHF. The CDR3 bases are TGTGCCAGCAGTCGACAGGGGGCGGCGAGCAATCAGCCCCAGCATTTT.

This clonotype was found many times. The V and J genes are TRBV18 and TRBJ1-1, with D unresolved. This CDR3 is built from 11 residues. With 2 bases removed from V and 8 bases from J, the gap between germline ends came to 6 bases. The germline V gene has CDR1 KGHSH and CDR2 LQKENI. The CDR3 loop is CASSPGREAFF. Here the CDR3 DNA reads TGTGCCAGCTCACCAGGCAGGGAAGCTTTCTTT.

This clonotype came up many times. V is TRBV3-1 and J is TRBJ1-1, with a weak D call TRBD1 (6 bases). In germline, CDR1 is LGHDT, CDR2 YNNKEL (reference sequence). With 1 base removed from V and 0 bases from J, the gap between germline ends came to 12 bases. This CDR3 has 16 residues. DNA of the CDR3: TGTGCCAGCAGCCAAGCCATTTCAGGGGTGAACACTGAAGCTTTCTTT. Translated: CASSQAISGVNTEAFF.

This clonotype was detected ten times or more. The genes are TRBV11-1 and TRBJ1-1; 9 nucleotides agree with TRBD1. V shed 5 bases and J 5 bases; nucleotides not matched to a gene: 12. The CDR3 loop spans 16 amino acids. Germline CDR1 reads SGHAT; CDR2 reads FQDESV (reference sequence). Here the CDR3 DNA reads TGTGCCAGCAGCCTCAGATGGGGACAGGGAAAGACTGAAGCTTTCTTT. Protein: CASSLRWGQGKTEAFF.

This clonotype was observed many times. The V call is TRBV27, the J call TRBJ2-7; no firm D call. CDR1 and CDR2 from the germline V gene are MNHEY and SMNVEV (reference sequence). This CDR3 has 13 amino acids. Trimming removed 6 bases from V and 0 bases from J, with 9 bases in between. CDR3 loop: CASRYASSYEQYF. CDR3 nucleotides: TGTGCCAGCAGGTACGCGAGCTCCTACGAGCAGTACTTC.

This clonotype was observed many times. The CDR3 nucleotides read TGTGCCAGCAGTTTAAGGTCAGCCTTCAATCAGCCCCAGCATTTT. Its translation is CASSLRSAFNQPQHF. This chain uses TRBV12-3 or TRBV12-4 with TRBJ1-5; unclear D gene. This CDR3 region has 15 residues. V was shortened by 2 bases and J by 3 bases, with 11 bases between the two germline ends.

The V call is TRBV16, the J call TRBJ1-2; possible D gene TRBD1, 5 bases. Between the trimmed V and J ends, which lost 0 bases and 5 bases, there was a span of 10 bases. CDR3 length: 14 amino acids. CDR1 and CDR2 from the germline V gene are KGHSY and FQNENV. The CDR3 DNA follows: TGTGCCAGCAGCCAATCGGCCGGGGGGTATGGCTACACCTTC. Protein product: CASSQSAGGYGYTF.

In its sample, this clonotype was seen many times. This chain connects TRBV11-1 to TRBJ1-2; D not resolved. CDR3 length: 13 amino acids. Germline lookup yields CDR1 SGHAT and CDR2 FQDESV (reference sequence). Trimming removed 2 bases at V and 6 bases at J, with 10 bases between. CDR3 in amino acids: CASSLRAFDGYTF. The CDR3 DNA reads TGTGCCAGCAGCTTACGGGCCTTTGATGGCTACACCTTC.

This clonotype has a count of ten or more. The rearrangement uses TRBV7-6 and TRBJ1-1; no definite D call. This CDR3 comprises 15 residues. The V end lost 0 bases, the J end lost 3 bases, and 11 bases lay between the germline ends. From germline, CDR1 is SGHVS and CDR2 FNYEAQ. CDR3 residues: CASSLASGVDTEAFF. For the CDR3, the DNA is TGTGCCAGCAGCTTAGCGTCCGGGGTAGACACTGAAGCTTTCTTT.

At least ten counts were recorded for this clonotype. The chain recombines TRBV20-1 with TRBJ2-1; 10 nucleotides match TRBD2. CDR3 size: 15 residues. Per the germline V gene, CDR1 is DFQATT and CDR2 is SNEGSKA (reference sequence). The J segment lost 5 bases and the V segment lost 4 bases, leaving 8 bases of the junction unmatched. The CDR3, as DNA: TGCAGTGCTAACCTGGCTAGCGGGGGAAACAATGAGCAGTTCTTC. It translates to CSANLASGGNNEQFF.

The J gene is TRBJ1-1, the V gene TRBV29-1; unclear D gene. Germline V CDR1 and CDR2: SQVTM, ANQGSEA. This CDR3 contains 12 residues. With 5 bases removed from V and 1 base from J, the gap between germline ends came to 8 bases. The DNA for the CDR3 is TGCAGCGTTTTCGATAGGAACACTGAAGCTTTCTTT. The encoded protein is CSVFDRNTEAFF.

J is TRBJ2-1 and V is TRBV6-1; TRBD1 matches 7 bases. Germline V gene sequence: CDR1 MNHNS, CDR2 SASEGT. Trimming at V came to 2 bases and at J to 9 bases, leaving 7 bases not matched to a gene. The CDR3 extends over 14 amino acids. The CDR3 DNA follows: TGTGCCAGCAGTGAATCAAGGGGGCTAGGTGAGCAGTTCTTC. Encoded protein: CASSESRGLGEQFF.

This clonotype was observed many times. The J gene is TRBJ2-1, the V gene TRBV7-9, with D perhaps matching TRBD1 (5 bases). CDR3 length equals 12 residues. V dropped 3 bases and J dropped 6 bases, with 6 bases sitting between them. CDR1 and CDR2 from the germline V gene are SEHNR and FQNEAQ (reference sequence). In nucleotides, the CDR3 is TGTGCCAGCAGCTTTCAGGGCAATGAGCAGTTCTTC. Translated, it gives CASSFQGNEQFF.